This T cell receptor (beta chain) originates from a study of blood T cells in healthy people across ages. Using a J-beta primer mix together with a sample-barcoded 5' primer, a second PCR was run for about 6 to 11 cycles. Every cDNA molecule carried a tag from a template-switch adaptor bearing 12 random nucleotides. TCRdb redid the calling of the 5' RACE reads with MiXCR, one entry per CDR3 protein. The sample comprises fewer than 2 million distinct CDR3 sequences, around 42% of which are singletons, and 23% rests with the top ten. Turning to this clonotype: What it binds is unknown.

Findings and limits, study-wide: When one million T cells were used, diversity estimates were thought to be underestimates.

The CDR3 is 15 amino acids. Germline CDR1 reads SGHTA; CDR2 reads FQGNSA. The sequenced material came from blood. The TCR comes from a human donor in good health. V gene TRBV7-2 combines with J gene TRBJ2-1; TRBD2 is a possible D gene (5 bases). TRBJ2-7 explains the end of the DNA better; the J call may be wrong. CDR3 protein: CASSLVEGSYNEQYF. The CDR3 nucleotides are TGTGCCAGCAGCTTAGTCGAGGGCTCCTACAATGAGCAGTACTTC.